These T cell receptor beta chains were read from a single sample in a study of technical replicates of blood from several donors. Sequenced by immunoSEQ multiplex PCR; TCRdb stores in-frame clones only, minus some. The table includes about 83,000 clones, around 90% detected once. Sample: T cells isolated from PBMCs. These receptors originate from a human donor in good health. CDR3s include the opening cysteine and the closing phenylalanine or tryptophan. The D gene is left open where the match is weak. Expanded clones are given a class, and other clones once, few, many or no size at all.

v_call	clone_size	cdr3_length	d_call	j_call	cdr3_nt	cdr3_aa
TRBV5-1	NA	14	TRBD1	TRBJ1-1	TGCGCCAGCAGCGCCGGGACAGGGAGGACTGAAGCTTTCTTT	CASSAGTGRTEAFF
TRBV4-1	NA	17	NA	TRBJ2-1	TGCGCCAGCAGCCAACCCCGGGTCACTTCCTCTCACAATGAGCAGTTCTTC	CASSQPRVTSSHNEQFF
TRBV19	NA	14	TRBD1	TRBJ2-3	TGTGCCAGTACTGACAGGGGGCCAGGGGATACGCAGTATTTT	CASTDRGPGDTQYF
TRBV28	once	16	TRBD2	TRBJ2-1	TGTGCCAGCAGTTTATACGCTAGCGGGATAGGTAATGAGCAGTTCTTC	CASSLYASGIGNEQFF
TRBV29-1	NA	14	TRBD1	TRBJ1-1	TGCAGCGTTCGCCGGGACAGACAAAACACTGAAGCTTTCTTT	CSVRRDRQNTEAFF
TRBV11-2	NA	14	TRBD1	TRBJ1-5	TGTGCCAGCAGCTTAGGGCCCAGGGGGCATCCCCAGCATTTT	CASSLGPRGHPQHF
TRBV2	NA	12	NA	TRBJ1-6	TGTGCCAGCAGTTTGGAGGTTTCACCCCTCCACTTT	CASSLEVSPLHF
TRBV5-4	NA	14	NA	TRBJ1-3	TGTGCCAGCTCTCGGCGGGACTCTGGAAACACCATATATTTT	CASSRRDSGNTIYF
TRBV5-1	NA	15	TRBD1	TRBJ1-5	TGCGCCAGCAGTCAGCAGGGGGCTAGCAATCAGCCCCAGCATTTT	CASSQQGASNQPQHF
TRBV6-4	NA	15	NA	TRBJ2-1	TGTGCCAGCAGCGAGTTTCCAACCTCGAGAAATGAGCAGTTCTTC	CASSEFPTSRNEQFF
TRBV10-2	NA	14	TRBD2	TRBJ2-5	TGCGCCAGCACGGGACTAGCGGGAGCCGAGACCCAGTACTTC	CASTGLAGAETQYF
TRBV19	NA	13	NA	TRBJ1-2	TGTGCCAGTAGTATGTTGGACAGCTATGGCTACACCTTC	CASSMLDSYGYTF
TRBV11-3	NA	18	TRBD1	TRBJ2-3	TGTGCCAGCAGCTTAGATCCATACAGGGGCCCTCGCACAGATACGCAGTATTTT	CASSLDPYRGPRTDTQYF
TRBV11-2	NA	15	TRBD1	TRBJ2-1	TGTGCCAGCAGCCCGGGGACAGTTCCCTACAATGAGCAGTTCTTC	CASSPGTVPYNEQFF